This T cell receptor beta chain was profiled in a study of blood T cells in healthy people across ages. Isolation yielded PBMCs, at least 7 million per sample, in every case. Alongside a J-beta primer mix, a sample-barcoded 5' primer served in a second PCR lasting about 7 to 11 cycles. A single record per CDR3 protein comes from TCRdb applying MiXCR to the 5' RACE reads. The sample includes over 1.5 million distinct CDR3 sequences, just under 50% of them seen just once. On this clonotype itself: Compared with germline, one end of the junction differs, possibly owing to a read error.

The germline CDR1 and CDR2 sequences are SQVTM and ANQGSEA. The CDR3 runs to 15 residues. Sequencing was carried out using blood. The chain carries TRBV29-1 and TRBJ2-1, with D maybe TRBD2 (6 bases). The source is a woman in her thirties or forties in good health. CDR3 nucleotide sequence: TGCAGCGTCGAAGGCGGGACCAACTCCTACAATGAGCAGTTCTTC. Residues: CSVEGGTNSYNEQFF.